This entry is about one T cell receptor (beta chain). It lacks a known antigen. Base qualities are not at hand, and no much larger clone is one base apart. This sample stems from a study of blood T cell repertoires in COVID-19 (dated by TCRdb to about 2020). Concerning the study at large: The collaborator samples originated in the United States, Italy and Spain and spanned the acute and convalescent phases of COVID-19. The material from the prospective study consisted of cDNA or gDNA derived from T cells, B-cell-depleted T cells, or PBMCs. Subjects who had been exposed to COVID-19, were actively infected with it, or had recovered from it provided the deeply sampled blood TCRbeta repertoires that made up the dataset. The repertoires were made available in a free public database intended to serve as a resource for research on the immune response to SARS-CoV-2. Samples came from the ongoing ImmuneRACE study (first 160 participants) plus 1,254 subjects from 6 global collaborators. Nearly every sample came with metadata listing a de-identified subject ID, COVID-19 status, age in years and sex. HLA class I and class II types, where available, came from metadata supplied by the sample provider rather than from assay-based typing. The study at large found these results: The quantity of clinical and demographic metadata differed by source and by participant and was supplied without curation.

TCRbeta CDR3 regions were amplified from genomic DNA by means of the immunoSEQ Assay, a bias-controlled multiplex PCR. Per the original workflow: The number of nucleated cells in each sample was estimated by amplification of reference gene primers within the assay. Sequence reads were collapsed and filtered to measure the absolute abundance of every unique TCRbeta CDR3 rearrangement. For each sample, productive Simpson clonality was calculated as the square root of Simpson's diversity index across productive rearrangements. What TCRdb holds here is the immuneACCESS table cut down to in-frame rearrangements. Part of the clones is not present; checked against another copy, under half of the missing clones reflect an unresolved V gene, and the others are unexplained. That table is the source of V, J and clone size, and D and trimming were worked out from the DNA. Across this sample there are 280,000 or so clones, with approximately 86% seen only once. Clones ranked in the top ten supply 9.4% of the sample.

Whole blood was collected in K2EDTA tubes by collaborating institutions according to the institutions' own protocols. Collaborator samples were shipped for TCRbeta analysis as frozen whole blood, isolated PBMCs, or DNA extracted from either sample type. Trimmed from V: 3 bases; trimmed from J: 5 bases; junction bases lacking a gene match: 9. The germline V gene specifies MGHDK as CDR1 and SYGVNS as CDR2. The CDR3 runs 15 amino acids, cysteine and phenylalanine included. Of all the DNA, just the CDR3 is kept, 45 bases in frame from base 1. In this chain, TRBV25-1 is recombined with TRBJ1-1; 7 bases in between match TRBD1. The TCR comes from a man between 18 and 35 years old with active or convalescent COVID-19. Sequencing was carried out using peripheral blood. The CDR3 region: CASSDVGGRWTEAFF. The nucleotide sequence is TGTGCCAGCAGTGATGTAGGGGGCCGGTGGACTGAAGCTTTCTTT.